The 32 T cell receptor beta chains listed next were all sequenced from one sample in a study of cytomegalovirus exposure and HLA in healthy donors. The PCR contained 60 Vbeta and 13 Jbeta primers. Using immunoSEQ multiplex PCR, the repertoire was profiled, and TCRdb retains in-frame clones only, with some absent. Of 100,000 to 150,000 clones listed, around three quarters were seen once; the top ten hold about 1.8%. Material for sequencing was PBMCs. The source of these receptors is a woman aged 45-59 years in good health and CMV-seronegative.

The V and J genes are TRBV5-4 and TRBJ2-1; D may be TRBD1 (5 bases). Looked up from germline, CDR1 is SGHNT and CDR2 is YYREEE (reference sequence). This CDR3 has 13 amino acids. V was shortened by 4 bases and J by 5 bases, with 10 bases between the two germline ends. The CDR3 here is CASSRQWDNEQFF. The CDR3 DNA follows: TGTGCCAGCAGCCGACAGTGGGACAATGAGCAGTTCTTC.

There are a few counts of this clone. The chain employs TRBV7-9 and TRBJ2-7; 13 bases match TRBD2. V shed 5 bases, J shed 4 bases, and the junction held 5 bases outside the gene matches. Germline loops: CDR1 SEHNR, CDR2 FQNEAQ (reference sequence). This CDR3 has 15 residues. CDR3 DNA: TGTGCCAGCAGCACGACTAGCGGGAGGCGGTACGAGCAGTACGTC. Protein: CASSTTSGRRYEQYV.

This clone was counted a few times. This chain connects TRBV14 to TRBJ1-1, with 9 bases that match TRBD1. Per the germline V gene, CDR1 is SGHDN and CDR2 is FVKESK. The trim removed 4 bases at V and 9 bases at J, leaving 15 bases unmatched. The CDR3 consists of 16 residues. CDR3 sequence: CASSPHTGGSVEKAFF. In DNA, the CDR3 is TGTGCCAGCAGCCCCCATACAGGGGGCTCCGTGGAGAAAGCTTTCTTT.

The chain is built from TRBV19 and TRBJ1-5; no clear D. V lost 2 bases and J lost 4, with 9 bases in between. The germline V gene encodes CDR1 LNHDA and CDR2 SQIVND (reference sequence). The CDR3 sequence is 14 residues long. The CDR3 coding sequence is TGTGCCAGTAGTATAAATGTAATGAATCAGCCCCAGCATTTT. Translating gives CASSINVMNQPQHF. Using reference TRBV19 and TRBJ1-5 for the parts outside the CDR3, the full variable domain is DGGITQSPKYLFRKEGQNVTLSCEQNLNHDAMYWYRQDPGQGLRLIYYSQIVNDFQKGDIAEGYSVSREKKESFPLTVTSAQKNPTAFYLCASSINVMNQPQHFGDGTRLSIL.

The J gene is TRBJ2-2, the V gene TRBV7-9; TRBD2 agrees at 10 bases. V was pared by 3 bases and J by 6 bases, with 7 bases of the junction left unmatched. Germline V lookup: CDR1 SEHNR, CDR2 FQNEAQ (reference sequence). The CDR3 has 16 residues. In nucleotides, the CDR3 is TGTGCCAGCAGCTTTAGGGCTAGCGGGAGATCCGGGGAGCTGTTTTTT. Amino acid sequence: CASSFRASGRSGELFF.

This clone was seen a handful of times. The V and J genes are TRBV5-4 and TRBJ2-1; no clear D. Trimming pared 0 bases from V and 12 bases from J, leaving 13 bases between. The CDR3 contains 13 residues. CDR1 is SGHNT and CDR2 is YYREEE in the germline V gene (reference sequence). CDR3 coding DNA: TGTGCCAGCAGCTTGGCCGGGTTAAACGGGCAGTTCTTC. Its translation is CASSLAGLNGQFF.

The rearrangement uses TRBV7-9 and TRBJ2-7, with a tentative D call TRBD1 (6 bases). The CDR3 consists of 16 residues. CDR1 and CDR2 from the germline V gene are SEHNR and FQNEAQ (reference sequence). Deletions cut 4 bases from V and 5 bases from J, with 21 bases between. The DNA of the CDR3 is TGTGCCAGCAGCTCCTCCCCGGATCTCAGGGGCCACGAGCAGTACTTC. Its protein product is CASSSSPDLRGHEQYF.

The chain is built from TRBV5-1 and TRBJ2-2; maybe TRBD2 (5 bases). V was clipped by 1 base and J by 0 bases, with 7 bases between them. Germline-derived CDR1 and CDR2 are SGHRS and YFSETQ. The CDR3 runs to 15 residues. CDR3 DNA: TGCGCCAGCAGCTTGTTAGCGACGAACACCGGGGAGCTGTTTTTT. This gives the protein CASSLLATNTGELFF.

This clone was detected only once. The chain couples TRBV29-1 to TRBJ2-3; D is unresolved. Trimming cost V 6 bases and J 6 bases, with 10 bases left between them. The germline gives CDR1 SQVTM, CDR2 ANQGSEA. The CDR3 contains 11 residues. CDR3: CSVIPRDTQYF. The CDR3 nucleotides are TGCAGCGTCATACCCAGGGATACGCAGTATTTT.

The chain links TRBV7-2 to TRBJ2-7; TRBD1 agrees at 7 bases. The V gene's germline CDR1 is SGHTA and CDR2 FQGNSA. The ends lost 6 bases at V and 0 bases at J; junction bases unmatched: 8. CDR3 size: 15 residues. The CDR3 nucleotides read TGTGCCAGCAGTTGGTACAGGGGACCCTCCTACGAGCAGTACGTC. Its translation is CASSWYRGPSYEQYV.

The rearrangement uses TRBV4-2 and TRBJ2-2; TRBD2 might be the D (5 bases). Germline CDR1 is LGHNA and CDR2 is YNFKEQ. The CDR3 runs to 15 residues. Trimming stripped 0 bases from V and 6 bases from J, with 11 bases between. CDR3 residues: CASSQEAGDSGELFF. In DNA form, the CDR3 reads TGTGCCAGCAGCCAAGAGGCCGGGGATTCCGGGGAGCTGTTTTTT.

This clone has only a few counts. V usage is TRBV9 and J usage is TRBJ2-2; D perhaps matches TRBD2 (6 bases). Germline assignment: CDR1 SGDLS and CDR2 YYNGEE. V was clipped by 4 bases and J by 3 bases, with 10 bases between them. The CDR3 sequence is 14 residues long. The CDR3 reads CASSPRLDTGELFF. CDR3 DNA sequence: TGTGCCAGCAGCCCTCGACTAGACACCGGGGAGCTGTTTTTT.

With regard to this clone: At one end, the junction sequence differs from germline, possibly due to a read error. The rearrangement joins TRBV29-1 to TRBJ1-2; D is uncertain. Germline CDR1 reads SQVTM; CDR2 reads ANQGSEA. The CDR3 length is 11 residues. This chain's CDR3 is CSVRVGDGYPF. The CDR3 DNA reads as TGCAGCGTTCGCGTCGGAGATGGCTACCCCTTC.

The rearrangement links TRBV2 to TRBJ1-6; 11 positions agree with TRBD1. The CDR3 consists of 15 residues. Looked up from germline, CDR1 is SNHLY and CDR2 is FYNNEI. After removal of 6 bases from V and 7 bases from J, the junction contained 5 bases not matched to a gene. The CDR3 DNA follows: TGTGCCAGCAGCCAGGACAGGGGGCTGAATTCACCCCTCCACTTT. This sequence encodes CASSQDRGLNSPLHF.

This clone was counted between two and nine times. This sequence joins TRBV6-5 and TRBJ1-2, with D possibly being TRBD1 (6 bases). Trimming stripped 2 bases from V and 0 bases from J, with 10 bases between. This CDR3 region has 15 residues. CDR1 MNHEY and CDR2 SVGAGI come from the germline V gene. The CDR3 here is CASSYTGGANYGYTF. The CDR3 DNA sequence: TGTGCCAGCAGTTACACGGGGGGCGCTAACTATGGCTACACCTTC.

In its sample, this clone was seen a few times. CDR3 loop: CASSYSDISYEQYF. The CDR3 nucleotides read TGTGCCAGCAGCTACAGTGACATTTCCTACGAGCAGTACTTC. This chain connects TRBV13 to TRBJ2-5; D gene ambiguous. The J call is in doubt because the DNA end fits TRBJ2-7 better. CDR3 size: 14 residues. Germline CDR1 PRHDT, CDR2 FYEKMQ (reference sequence).

J is TRBJ2-1 and V is TRBV11-3; 13 bases map to TRBD2. V lost 3 bases, J lost 9 bases, and 8 bases stayed unmatched. Germline V gene data show CDR1 as SGHNT and CDR2 as YENEEA. The CDR3 consists of 16 residues. In nucleotides, the CDR3 is TGTGCCAGCAGCTTGGGGACTAGCGGGATCTGGATTGAGCAGTTCTTC. Its translation is CASSLGTSGIWIEQFF.

The chain has TRBV6-5 and TRBJ1-5; 8 bases agree with TRBD1. The germline V gene encodes CDR1 MNHEY and CDR2 SVGAGI. Trimming removed 4 bases from V and 5 bases from J; junction bases left unmatched: 4. The CDR3 totals 14 residues. CDR3 amino acids: CASSFHRGDQPQHF. CDR3 in DNA: TGTGCCAGCAGTTTCCACAGGGGGGATCAGCCCCAGCATTTT.

This clone was counted a few times. The chain carries TRBV29-1 and TRBJ2-7; weak D call: TRBD1 (6 bases). Trimming removed 2 bases at V and 7 bases at J, with 18 bases between. CDR1 SQVTM and CDR2 ANQGSEA come from the germline V gene. CDR3 length: 14 amino acids. CDR3 amino acids: CSVETGTTYVEQYF. The CDR3 nucleotides are TGCAGCGTTGAAACCGGGACAACCTACGTTGAGCAGTACTTC.

This clone appeared a few times. This rearrangement joins TRBV6-5 to TRBJ2-1; D is ambiguous. Germline V gene sequence: CDR1 MNHEY, CDR2 SVGAGI. Trimming took off 2 bases at V and 5 bases at J, with 7 bases between the two ends. The CDR3 runs 13 residues. CDR3 nucleotide sequence: TGTGCCAGCAGTTACAGTGCGGACAATGAGCAGTTCTTC. Protein sequence: CASSYSADNEQFF.

The J gene is TRBJ1-1, the V gene TRBV28; D may be TRBD1 (5 bases). CDR1 and CDR2 from the germline V gene are MDHEN and SYDVKM. V lost 4 bases and J lost 4, with 13 bases in between. This CDR3 is built from 14 residues. The CDR3 DNA reads as TGTGCCAGCAGTTCGACAGTCCTGGGCACTGAAGCTTTCTTT. It encodes CASSSTVLGTEAFF. Complete variable domain (other parts from reference TRBV28 and TRBJ1-1): DVKVTQSSRYLVKRTGEKVFLECVQDMDHENMFWYRQDPGLGLRLIYFSYDVKMKEKGDIPEGYSVSREKKERFSLILESASTNQTSMYLCASSSTVLGTEAFFGQGTRLTVV.

V is TRBV5-1 and J is TRBJ2-5; 7 nucleotides match TRBD2. This CDR3 spans 16 amino acids. Germline-derived CDR1 and CDR2 are SGHRS and YFSETQ. J was trimmed by 5 bases and V by 4 bases; bases with no gene match: 14. This chain's CDR3 is CASSPGGGHPGETQYF. In nucleotides, the CDR3 is TGCGCCAGCAGCCCTGGCGGGGGTCATCCGGGGGAGACCCAGTACTTC.

This sequence joins TRBV18 and TRBJ1-1; TRBD1 agrees at 7 bases. Germline CDR1 is KGHSH and CDR2 is LQKENI. V lost 0 bases to trimming and J lost 1 base; unmatched junction nucleotides: 5. CDR3 length: 16 residues. CDR3 region: CASSPPLGQRNTEAFF. In DNA, the CDR3 is TGTGCCAGCTCACCACCCTTGGGACAGCGGAACACTGAAGCTTTCTTT.

CDR3 region: CASSLSRGAAEQFF. In DNA form, the CDR3 reads TGTGCCAGCAGTTTATCCAGGGGGGCGGCTGAGCAGTTCTTC. The V and J genes are TRBV28 and TRBJ2-1, with D possibly matching TRBD1 (7 bases). This CDR3 comprises 14 residues. Germline V lookup: CDR1 MDHEN, CDR2 SYDVKM. Trimming removed 1 base at V and 9 bases at J, with 13 bases between.

Points on this clone: Germline and junction disagree at one end, which may indicate a read error. The chain links TRBV27 to TRBJ1-5, with a tentative D call TRBD1 (6 bases). CDR3 size: 16 residues. CDR1 and CDR2 (germline): MNHEY, SMNVEV (reference sequence). This chain's CDR3 is CASSLSLRGRGWPQNF. CDR3 nucleotide sequence: TGTGCCAGCAGTTTATCGTTAAGGGGCAGGGGCTGGCCCCAGAATTTT.

This clone showed up just a few times. The V and J genes are TRBV6-5 and TRBJ1-1; TRBD1 is a possible D gene (6 bases). The CDR3 length is 14 residues. V was clipped by 8 bases and J by 0 bases, with 13 bases between them. Per germline, CDR1 MNHEY and CDR2 SVGAGI. The CDR3 bases are TGTGCCAGCTCAGGGGCAGAGATGAACACTGAAGCTTTCTTT. Residues: CASSGAEMNTEAFF.

The chain couples TRBV6-1 to TRBJ1-5, with D possibly being TRBD1 (5 bases). V dropped 1 base and J dropped 6 bases, with 13 bases sitting between them. Germline loops: CDR1 MNHNS, CDR2 SASEGT. CDR3 length equals 15 residues. CDR3 in amino acids: CASSEDQGSGQPQHF. The CDR3 bases are TGTGCCAGCAGTGAAGATCAGGGTTCGGGTCAGCCCCAGCATTTT.

The chain is built from TRBV7-6 and TRBJ2-5; D is ambiguous. The CDR3 is made up of 15 amino acids. The germline V gene encodes CDR1 SGHVS and CDR2 FNYEAQ. The germline V and J ends were trimmed by 0 bases and 5 bases, with 13 bases remaining between them. CDR3 region: CASSLAPSGSETQYF. The CDR3 nucleotides are TGTGCCAGCAGCTTAGCCCCTTCGGGTTCGGAGACCCAGTACTTC.

The CDR3 sequence: CASSLWFEGQGRVGTGELFF. CDR3 in DNA: TGTGCCAGCAGTTTATGGTTTGAGGGACAGGGAAGAGTCGGAACCGGGGAGCTGTTTTTT. The chain uses TRBV28 and TRBJ2-2, with 9 bases fitting TRBD1. V lost 0 bases, J lost 5 bases, and 16 bases stayed unmatched. Per germline, CDR1 MDHEN and CDR2 SYDVKM. The CDR3 sequence is 20 residues long.

V gene TRBV4-1 combines with J gene TRBJ2-3; 12 positions agree with TRBD2. The length of the CDR3 is 16 residues. Germline V gene data show CDR1 as MGHRA and CDR2 as YSYEKL. The ends lost 1 base at V and 5 bases at J; junction bases unmatched: 4. Here the CDR3 DNA reads TGCGCCAGCAGCCAAGGACTAGCGGGAGATCAAGATACGCAGTATTTT. This encodes CASSQGLAGDQDTQYF.

The chain joins TRBV9 to TRBJ2-7; possible D gene TRBD2, 5 bases. Germline V lookup: CDR1 SGDLS, CDR2 YYNGEE. The CDR3 consists of 15 residues. V dropped 0 bases and J dropped 0 bases, with 10 bases sitting between them. CDR3 residues: CASSVVPSGSYEQYF. DNA for the CDR3: TGTGCCAGCAGCGTAGTACCCAGCGGCTCCTACGAGCAGTACTTC.

The chain links TRBV7-9 to TRBJ2-1; D is perhaps TRBD2 (5 bases). Germline CDR1 is SEHNR and CDR2 is FQNEAQ (reference sequence). This CDR3 region has 16 residues. V was pared by 0 bases and J by 6 bases, with 15 bases between. CDR3 amino acids: CASSLAFKATSNEQFF. The CDR3 DNA reads as TGTGCCAGCAGCTTAGCGTTCAAGGCTACTAGCAATGAGCAGTTCTTC.